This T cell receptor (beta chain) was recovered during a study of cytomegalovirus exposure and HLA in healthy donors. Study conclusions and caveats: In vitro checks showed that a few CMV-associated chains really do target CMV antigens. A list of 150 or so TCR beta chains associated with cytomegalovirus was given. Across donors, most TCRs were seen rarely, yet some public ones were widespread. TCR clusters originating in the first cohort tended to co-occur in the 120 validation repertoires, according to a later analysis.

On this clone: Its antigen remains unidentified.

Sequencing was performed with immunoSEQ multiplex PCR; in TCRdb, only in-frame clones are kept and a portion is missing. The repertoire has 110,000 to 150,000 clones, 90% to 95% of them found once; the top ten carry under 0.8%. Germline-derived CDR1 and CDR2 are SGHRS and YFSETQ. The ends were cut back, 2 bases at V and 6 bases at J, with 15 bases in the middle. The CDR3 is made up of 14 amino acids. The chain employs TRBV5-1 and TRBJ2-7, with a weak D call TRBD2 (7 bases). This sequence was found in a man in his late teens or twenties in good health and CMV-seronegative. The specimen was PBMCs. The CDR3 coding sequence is TGCGCCAGCAGCTTCGGGGGGCCTCCGGGCGAGCAGTACTTC. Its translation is CASSFGGPPGEQYF.